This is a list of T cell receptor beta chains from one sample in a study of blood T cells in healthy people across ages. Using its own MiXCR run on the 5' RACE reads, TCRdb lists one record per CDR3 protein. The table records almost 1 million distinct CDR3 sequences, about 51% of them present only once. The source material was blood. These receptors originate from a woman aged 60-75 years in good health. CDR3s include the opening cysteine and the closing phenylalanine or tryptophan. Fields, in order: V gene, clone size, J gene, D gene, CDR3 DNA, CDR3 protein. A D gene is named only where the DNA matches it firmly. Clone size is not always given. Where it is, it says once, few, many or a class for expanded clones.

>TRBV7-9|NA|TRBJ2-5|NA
TGTGCCAGCAGCTTATCTGGAGGGAAGGAGACCCAGTACTTC
CASSLSGGKETQYF
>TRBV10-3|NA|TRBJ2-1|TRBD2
TGTGCCATCAGTGAGTCAACTAGCGGGGGTGAGCAGTTCTTC
CAISESTSGGEQFF
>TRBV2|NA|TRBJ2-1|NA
TGTGCCAGCAGTGGGGGCGTTGGCAATGAGCAGTTCTTC
CASSGGVGNEQFF
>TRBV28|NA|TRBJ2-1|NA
TGTGCCAGCAGTTTATTTCCCTTAAAGGGGGGATACAATGAGCAGTTCTTC
CASSLFPLKGGYNEQFF
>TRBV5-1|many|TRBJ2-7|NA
TGCGCCAGCTCGACTAGTGAACTCAGCTCCTACGAGCAGTACTTC
CASSTSELSSYEQYF
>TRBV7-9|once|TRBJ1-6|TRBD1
TGTGCCAGCAGCGCCCGACAGGGGGCCGCCTCACCCCCCCACTTT
CASSARQGAASPPHF
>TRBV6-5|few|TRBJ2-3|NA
TGTGCCAGCAGTTACGCAGCTGGCACAGATACGCAGTATTTT
CASSYAAGTDTQYF
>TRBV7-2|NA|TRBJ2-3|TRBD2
TGTGCCAGCAGGTATAGAGCGGGAGCCACAGATACGCAGTATTTT
CASRYRAGATDTQYF
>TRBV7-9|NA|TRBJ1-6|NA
TGTGCCAGCAGCTCGACAGGTCTTTCACCCCTCCACTTT
CASSSTGLSPLHF
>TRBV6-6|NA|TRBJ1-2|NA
TGTGCCAGCGTGGGAGAAGGACGGGGCTACACCTTC
CASVGEGRGYTF
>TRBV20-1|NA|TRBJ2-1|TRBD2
TGCAGTGTCCGTTCAAAAGCGGGAATATTCAATGAGCAGTTCTTC
CSVRSKAGIFNEQFF
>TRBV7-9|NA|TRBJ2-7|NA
TGTGCCAGCAGCTTTCTCTCCGGGACAAACTACGAGCAGTACTTC
CASSFLSGTNYEQYF
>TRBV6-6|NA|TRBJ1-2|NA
TGTGCCAGCAGAGCCCCAGGGGTTCACTATGGCTACACCTTC
CASRAPGVHYGYTF
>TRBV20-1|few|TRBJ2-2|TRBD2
TGCAGTGCCGGCCAGGGACTAGCGACCACCGGGGAGCTGTTTTTT
CSAGQGLATTGELFF
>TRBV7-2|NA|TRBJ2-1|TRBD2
TGTGCCAGCAGCTTAGGCTGGACTAGCGGTTTTAATGAGCAGTTCTTC
CASSLGWTSGFNEQFF
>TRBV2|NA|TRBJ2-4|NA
TGTGCCAGCAGTGAACTATGGGGCGTAAACATTCAGTACTTC
CASSELWGVNIQYF
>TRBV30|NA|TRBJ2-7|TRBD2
TGTGCCTGGACCGGACTAGCGAGTGCCGAGCAGTACTTC
CAWTGLASAEQYF
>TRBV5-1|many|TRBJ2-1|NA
TGCGCCAGCAGCTTGGTCGCGTCCGAGGGTGAGCAGTTCTTC
CASSLVASEGEQFF
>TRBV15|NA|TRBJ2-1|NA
TGTGCCATGGTCGCGGGACTTTTGAATGAGCAGTTCTTC
CAMVAGLLNEQFF
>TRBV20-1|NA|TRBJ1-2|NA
TGCAGTGCTGACAGGCCCGCCCACGACGGCTACACCTTC
CSADRPAHDGYTF
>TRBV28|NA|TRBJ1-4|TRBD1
TGTGCCAGCAGTTTGGGGACAGGGATCGGTGAAAAACTGTTTTTT
CASSLGTGIGEKLFF
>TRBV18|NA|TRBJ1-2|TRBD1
TGTGCCAGCTCACCTGAGACAGGGGCCCTCGCTAACTATGGCTACACCTTC
CASSPETGALANYGYTF
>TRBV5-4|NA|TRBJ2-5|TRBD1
TGTGCCAGCAGCTTGGCCGGGACAGGGATGGGGACCCAGTACTTC
CASSLAGTGMGTQYF
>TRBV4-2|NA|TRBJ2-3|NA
TGTGCCAGCAGCCAAGCCCGCACAGGTACGCAGTATTTT
CASSQARTGTQYF
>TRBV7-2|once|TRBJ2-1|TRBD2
TGTGCCAGCAGCTTACAACTAGCGGGAAGTGATGAGCAGTTCTTC
CASSLQLAGSDEQFF
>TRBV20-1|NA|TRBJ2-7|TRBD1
TGCAGTGCTAGGGGAGGACAGGGTGGGGGGTACGAGCAGTACTTC
CSARGGQGGGYEQYF
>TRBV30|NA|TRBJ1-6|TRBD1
TGTGCCTGGAGGAAAACAGGGGGCAATAATTCACCCCTCCACTTT
CAWRKTGGNNSPLHF
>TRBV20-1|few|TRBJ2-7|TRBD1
TGCAGTGCTAGGGGACAGGGGTCCTACGAGCAGTACTTC
CSARGQGSYEQYF
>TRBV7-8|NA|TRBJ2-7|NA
TGTGCCAGCAGTCCACCGACTGGAACCTACGAGCAGTACTTC
CASSPPTGTYEQYF
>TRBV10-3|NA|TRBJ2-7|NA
TGTGCCATCAGATCTGAGGGCGTGAAGTACGAGCAGTACTTC
CAIRSEGVKYEQYF
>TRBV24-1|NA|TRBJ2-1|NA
TGTGCCACCAGTGCATTTCAGGGTTCTTACAATGAGCAGTTCTTC
CATSAFQGSYNEQFF
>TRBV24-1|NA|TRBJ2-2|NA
TGTGCCACCAGTGATTTGTCAGGTACCGGGGAGCTGTTTTTT
CATSDLSGTGELFF
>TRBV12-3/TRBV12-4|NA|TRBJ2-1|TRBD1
TGTGCCAGCAGTAAACGGACAGGTTACAATGAGCAGTTCTTC
CASSKRTGYNEQFF
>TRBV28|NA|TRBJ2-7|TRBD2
TGTGCCACCCTAGCGGGGGTGGGACAGTACGGGTACGAGCAGTACTTC
CATLAGVGQYGYEQYF
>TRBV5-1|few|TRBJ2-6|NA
TGCGCCAGCAGTAACAGGGAAATCGGTGGGGCCAACGTCCTGACTTTC
CASSNREIGGANVLTF
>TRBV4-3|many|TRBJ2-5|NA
TGCGCCAGCAGCCGTCGGGTAGCAGAGACCCAGTACTTC
CASSRRVAETQYF
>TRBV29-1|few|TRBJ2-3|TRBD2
TGCAGCGTTTCGGGCGCAAGCGGGACCGGCACAGATACGCAGTATTTT
CSVSGASGTGTDTQYF
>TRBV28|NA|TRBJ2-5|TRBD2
TGTGCCAGCACCACTGGGACTAGCGGGAAACAAGAGACCCAGTACTTC
CASTTGTSGKQETQYF
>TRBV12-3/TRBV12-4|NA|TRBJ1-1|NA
TGTGCCAGCAGTGTTCGACGGGGGAACGCTGAAGCTTTCTTT
CASSVRRGNAEAFF
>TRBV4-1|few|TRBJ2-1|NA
TGCGCCAGCAGCCAAGTTCCAACCTCACCCAATGAGCAGTTCTTC
CASSQVPTSPNEQFF
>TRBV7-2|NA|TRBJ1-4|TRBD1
TGTGCCAGCAGCCGACAGGGTATGCCTGGAAAACTGTTTTTT
CASSRQGMPGKLFF
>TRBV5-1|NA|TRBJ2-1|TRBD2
TGCGCCAGCAGCTTGGGGGCGGGAGTAGATGAGCAGTTCTTC
CASSLGAGVDEQFF
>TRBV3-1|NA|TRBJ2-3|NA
TGTGCCAGCAGCCAAAGGCGTTGGGATACGCAGTATTTT
CASSQRRWDTQYF
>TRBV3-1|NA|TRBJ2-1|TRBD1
TGTGCCAGCAGCCAAAGACAGGGTAAGGTGGATGAACAGTTCTTC
CASSQRQGKVDEQFF
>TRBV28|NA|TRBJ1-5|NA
TGTGCCAGCAGTCTTAGTATAATGCAGAGCAATCAGCCCCAGCATTTT
CASSLSIMQSNQPQHF
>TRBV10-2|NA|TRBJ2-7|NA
TGCGCCAGCAGTGAGCGGTATGGGACCTACGAGCAGTACTTC
CASSERYGTYEQYF
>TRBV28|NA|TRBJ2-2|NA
TGTGCCAGCCGCCCTCCGGCCCGCCCTGGGGAGCTGTTTTTT
CASRPPARPGELFF
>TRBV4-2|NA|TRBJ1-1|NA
TGTGCCAGCAGCATACGGATTTTGAACACTGAAGCTTTCTTT
CASSIRILNTEAFF
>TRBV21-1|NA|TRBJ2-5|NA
TGTGCCAGCAGCAAATGCCGGAGGAAGGACAGGACCCAGTACTTC
CASSKCRRKDRTQYF
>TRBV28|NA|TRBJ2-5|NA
TGTGCCAGCAGTTCGAACTACGGGCTAAGCTCAGGGACCCAGTACTTC
CASSSNYGLSSGTQYF
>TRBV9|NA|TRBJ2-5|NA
TGTGCCAGCAATGGCGGCACCGGGGAGACCCAGTACTTC
CASNGGTGETQYF
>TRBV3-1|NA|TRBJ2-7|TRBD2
TGTGCCAGCAGCCAAGAAATCCCTAGCGGCGTGGTAGGCGAGCAGTACTTC
CASSQEIPSGVVGEQYF
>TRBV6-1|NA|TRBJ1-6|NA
TGTGCCAGCAGTGACCGGGAGTCTTGGGCAACTTCACCCCTCCACTTT
CASSDRESWATSPLHF
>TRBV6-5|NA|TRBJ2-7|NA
TGTGCCAGCAGTTACTCGAATAGAGGGATGAACGAGCAGTACTTC
CASSYSNRGMNEQYF
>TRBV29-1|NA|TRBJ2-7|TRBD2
TGCAGCGTTCGTTGGACTAGCGGATACGAGCAGTGCTTC
CSVRWTSGYEQCF
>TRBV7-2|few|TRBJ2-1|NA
TGTGCCAGCAGCCGGGACTTTTACAATGAGCAGTTCTTC
CASSRDFYNEQFF
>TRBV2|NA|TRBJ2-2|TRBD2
TGTGCCAGCCTCGGTCCAGGACTAGCAACCGGGGAGCTGTTTTTT
CASLGPGLATGELFF
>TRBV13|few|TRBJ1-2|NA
TGTGCCAGCACTTGGGGCGACAGGCTAGGCTACACCTTC
CASTWGDRLGYTF
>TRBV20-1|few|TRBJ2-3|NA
TGCAGTGGCATCCTCCCCCATAGGGCGAGGGGTGGAGATACGCAGTATTTT
CSGILPHRARGGDTQYF